The 5 T cell receptor beta chains below all came from one sample that was sequenced in a study of prognosis after radiotherapy for stage I lung cancer. With two-round multiplex PCR, TCR beta CDR3 sequences were amplified from genomic DNA. During first-round PCR, primers specific to each TRBV and TRBJ gene were used. From the multiplex PCR reads, TCRdb called clonotypes with MiXCR, one entry per CDR3 protein. The sample contains around 30,000 distinct CDR3 sequences, nearly 35% of which appear only once. Material: PBMCs, obtained before or after stereotactic body radiation therapy (not recorded which). These TCRs come from a donor aged 50 or older with non-small cell lung cancer.

Details on this clonotype: This clone may be a read error of a much larger clone one base away. The chain joins TRBV5-4 to TRBJ2-3; tentatively, D is TRBD2 (6 bases). The germline gives CDR1 SGHNT, CDR2 YYREEE (reference sequence). The V end lost 4 bases, the J end lost 0 bases, and 18 bases lay between the germline ends. The CDR3 extends over 17 amino acids. CDR3 sequence reads: CASSPPLAANSTDTQYF. CDR3 sequence (DNA): TGTGCCAGCAGCCCCCCACTAGCTGCCAATAGCACAGATACGCAGTATTTT.

Many counts were recorded for this clonotype. V usage is TRBV30 and J usage is TRBJ1-1; D unresolved. Germline CDR1 and CDR2: GTSNPN and SVGIG (reference sequence). The V end lost 0 bases, the J end lost 3 bases, and 8 bases lay between the germline ends. CDR3 length equals 13 residues. In nucleotides, the CDR3 is TGTGCCTGGAGTGTACAAAGGGACACTGAAGCTTTCTTT. Its protein product is CAWSVQRDTEAFF.

In this sample, this clonotype turned up a few times. Just one base apart from a much larger clone, this may be a read error. The V call is TRBV7-9, the J call TRBJ2-5, with 13 bases aligning to TRBD2. This CDR3 comprises 15 residues. Germline V lookup: CDR1 SEHNR, CDR2 FQNEAQ (reference sequence). The CDR3 DNA reads as TGTGCCAGCAGCCCCGGACTAGCGGGAGAAGAGACCCATTACTTC. Amino acid sequence: CASSPGLAGEETHYF.

This clonotype has just one count. Since a much larger clone is just one base distant, this may be a read error. V gene TRBV5-4 combines with J gene TRBJ2-7; no clear D gene. Germline values: CDR1 SGHNT, CDR2 YYREEE (reference sequence). CDR3 length: 15 residues. V lost 0 bases and J lost 1, with 11 bases in between. The CDR3 protein is CASSLAPWESYEQYF. DNA for the CDR3: TGTGCCAGCAGCTTGGCCCCATGGGAATCCTACGAGCAGTACTTC.

In this sample, this clonotype turned up many times. The chain links TRBV25-1 to TRBJ1-2; D ambiguous. CDR1 is MGHDK and CDR2 is SYGVNS in the germline V gene. The CDR3 is 14 amino acids. V lost 11 bases and J lost 0, with 16 bases in between. CDR3 bases: TGTGCCCCCTCTTTCGCGGCCACTAACTATGGCTACACCTTC. It yields the protein CAPSFAATNYGYTF.